This passage covers 14 T cell receptor beta chains from one sample sequenced in a study of T cell responses to AZD1222 COVID-19 vaccine. Repertoires were generated with immunoSEQ multiplex PCR, while TCRdb's copy carries only in-frame clones and drops some. The sample includes about 140,000 clones, over 90% of them seen just once. The source material was peripheral blood, sampled 28 days after the second AZD1222 dose. These receptors originate from an adult who received the AZD1222 COVID-19 vaccine.

This chain uses TRBV9 with TRBJ1-3; possibly TRBD1 for D (6 bases). Trimming took off 3 bases at V and 2 bases at J, with 12 bases between the two ends. This CDR3 has 15 amino acids. Germline CDR1 SGDLS, CDR2 YYNGEE. CDR3 in DNA: TGTGCCAGCAGCGAAACACAGGGTACTGGAAACACCATATATTTT. Translation: CASSETQGTGNTIYF. Filled out from reference TRBV9 and TRBJ1-3, the complete variable domain reads DSGVTQTPKHLITATGQRVTLRCSPRSGDLSVYWYQQSLDQGLQFLIQYYNGEERAKGNILERFSAQQFPDLHSELNLSSLELGDSALYFCASSETQGTGNTIYFGEGSWLTVV.

The chain has TRBV7-3 and TRBJ2-2, with D possibly matching TRBD2 (6 bases). Germline V gene sequence: CDR1 SGHTA, CDR2 FQGTGA. Deletions cut 1 base from V and 5 bases from J, with 14 bases between. The CDR3 runs to 16 residues. CDR3 coding DNA: TGTGCCAGCAGCTTAATCGGCGGGATGGGGACCGGGGAGCTGTTTTTT. Translating it yields CASSLIGGMGTGELFF.

The V and J genes are TRBV14 and TRBJ2-2, with no clear D. CDR1 is SGHDN and CDR2 is FVKESK in the germline V gene. The CDR3 length is 16 residues. Trimming left V 1 base short and J 4 bases short, with 13 bases between. This chain's CDR3 is CASSQGGTVITGELFF. For the CDR3, the DNA is TGTGCCAGCAGCCAAGGAGGCACCGTAATCACCGGGGAGCTGTTTTTT.

The gene calls are TRBV20-1 and TRBJ2-3; D is tentatively TRBD1 or TRBD2 (5 bases each). This CDR3 contains 17 residues. CDR1 is DFQATT, CDR2 SNEGSKA, per germline (reference sequence). Trimming took 3 bases from V and 5 from J, leaving 24 bases between them. The CDR3 loop reads CSASSSRDPTRIDTQYF. For the CDR3, the DNA is TGCAGTGCTAGTTCCAGTAGGGACCCAACTCGGATAGATACGCAGTATTTT.

The chain has TRBV14 and TRBJ2-1; D possibly corresponds to TRBD2 (6 bases). Germline V gene lookup returns CDR1 SGHDN and CDR2 FVKESK. There are 15 residues in the CDR3. V lost 1 base and J 1 base, leaving 8 bases between the germline ends. The CDR3 protein is CASSQGRGSYNEQFF. DNA for the CDR3: TGTGCCAGCAGCCAAGGGCGGGGATCCTACAATGAGCAGTTCTTC.

This chain uses TRBV28 with TRBJ1-1; D possibly corresponds to TRBD1 (5 bases). CDR1 is MDHEN, CDR2 SYDVKM, per germline. V was clipped by 4 bases and J by 4 bases, with 10 bases between them. The CDR3 length is 13 residues. The CDR3 protein is CASSWMRGTEAFF. The CDR3, as DNA: TGTGCCAGCAGTTGGATGAGGGGCACTGAAGCTTTCTTT.

This chain uses TRBV10-2 with TRBJ1-2; maybe TRBD1 (5 bases). V was clipped by 2 bases and J by 4 bases, with 14 bases between them. The CDR3 has 15 amino acids. Germline V gene data show CDR1 as WSHSY and CDR2 as SAAADI. This chain's CDR3 is CASSEVEGRSYGYTF. CDR3 DNA sequence: TGCGCCAGCAGTGAGGTTGAGGGGAGAAGCTATGGCTACACCTTC.

This chain uses TRBV5-5 with TRBJ1-2; a weak D match, TRBD1 (5 bases). The CDR3 extends over 14 amino acids. The V end was cut by 2 bases, the J end by 4 bases, with 12 bases between. Germline V gene data show CDR1 as SGHKS and CDR2 as YYEKEE (reference sequence). The CDR3 loop reads CASSLAQDPYGYTF. Here the CDR3 DNA reads TGTGCCAGCAGCTTAGCACAGGACCCCTATGGCTACACCTTC.

This clone appeared once. This chain joins TRBV11-2 and TRBJ2-3; D gene unclear. The CDR3 has 13 amino acids. The germline V gene encodes CDR1 SGHAT and CDR2 FQNNGV. Trimming took off 1 base at V and 5 bases at J, with 7 bases between the two ends. Here the CDR3 reads CASSLGTGDTQYF. The DNA for the CDR3 is TGTGCCAGCAGCTTAGGCACGGGAGATACGCAGTATTTT.

This clone was seen only a few times. Distinct nucleotide sequences in the sample also encode this CDR3. The chain links TRBV18 to TRBJ1-5; D might be TRBD1 (6 bases). The CDR3 extends over 13 amino acids. V lost 3 bases and J lost 3, with 6 bases in between. Germline V gene data show CDR1 as KGHSH and CDR2 as LQKENI. The chain's CDR3 is CASSPGANQPQHF. The CDR3 region has the DNA TGTGCCAGCTCACCGGGGGCCAATCAGCCCCAGCATTTT. Full variable domain (rest looked up from reference TRBV18 and TRBJ1-5): NAGVMQNPRHLVRRRGQEARLRCSPMKGHSHVYWYRQLPEEGLKFMVYLQKENIIDESGMPKERFSAEFPKEGPSILRIQQVVRGDSAAYFCASSPGANQPQHFGDGTRLSIL.

This clone was found once. The chain has TRBV7-9 and TRBJ1-2; D not resolved. Germline V gene lookup returns CDR1 SEHNR and CDR2 FQNEAQ (reference sequence). The CDR3 is made up of 13 amino acids. V lost 1 base to trimming and J lost 0 bases, with 3 bases between them. The CDR3 DNA reads as TGTGCCAGCAGCTTAGACCCTAACTATGGCTACACCTTC. Protein: CASSLDPNYGYTF. Using reference TRBV7-9 and TRBJ1-2 for the parts outside the CDR3, the full variable domain is DTGVSQNPRHKITKRGQNVTFRCDPISEHNRLYWYRQTLGQGPEFLTYFQNEAQLEKSRLLSDRFSAERPKGSFSTLEIQRTEQGDSAMYLCASSLDPNYGYTFGSGTRLTVV.

J is TRBJ1-1 and V is TRBV7-9; D may be TRBD1 (6 bases). CDR1 and CDR2 (germline): SEHNR, FQNEAQ (reference sequence). Trimming shortened V by 1 base and J by 8 bases, and 11 bases separated the two germline ends. The CDR3 spans 13 residues. The CDR3 sequence is CASSLEPGTEAFF. CDR3 DNA sequence: TGTGCCAGCAGCTTAGAACCTGGGACAGAAGCTTTCTTT.

The chain uses TRBV6-2 or TRBV6-3 and TRBJ2-1; possibly TRBD1 for D (7 bases). Trimming stripped 2 bases from V and 9 bases from J, with 17 bases between. The germline gives CDR1 MNHEY, CDR2 SVGEGT. CDR3 length: 15 residues. This CDR3 is CASSYKAGGMGEQFF. In DNA, the CDR3 is TGTGCCAGCAGTTACAAGGCAGGGGGGATGGGTGAGCAGTTCTTC.

The chain is built from TRBV2 and TRBJ2-3, with a tentative D call TRBD2 (5 bases). The CDR3 sequence is 11 residues long. The V and J ends lost 10 bases and 6 bases respectively, with 11 bases between them. Germline V gives CDR1 SNHLY, CDR2 FYNNEI. The CDR3: CAIRGRDTQYF. The CDR3 DNA sequence: TGTGCCATAAGAGGGCGGGATACGCAGTATTTT.